A selection of T cell receptor beta chains follows, all from one sample in a study of T-cell reconstitution after alpha-beta-depleted transplantation in children. TCRdb ran MiXCR on the PCR reads and lists one entry per CDR3 protein. The table includes 200,000 to 250,000 distinct CDR3 sequences, roughly 11% detected once. The starting material was PBMCs, obtained before TCRalphabeta/CD19-depleted stem cell transplant. The receptors originated from a child younger than two with acute myeloid leukemia, due to receive a stem cell transplant. The CDR3 runs from the conserved cysteine through the conserved F or W. The order of the fields is clone size, D gene, J gene, V gene, CDR3 protein, CDR3 DNA. A D gene is named only where the DNA matches it firmly. Not every row has a clone size; where given, it reads once, few, many or a size class.

>many|NA|TRBJ1-1|TRBV12-3/TRBV12-4
CASSKEWAGEAFF
TGTGCCAGCTCCAAAGAATGGGCGGGTGAAGCTTTCTTT
>many|NA|TRBJ1-3|TRBV6-5
CASSTSGALGNTIYF
TGTGCCAGCAGTACCTCAGGGGCTTTGGGAAACACCATATATTTT
>NA|NA|TRBJ2-7|TRBV5-1
CASSPGPVCYEQYF
TGCGCCAGCAGCCCGGGACCGGTCTGCTACGAGCAGTACTTC
>many|NA|TRBJ2-3|TRBV20-1
CSAGTSSTDTQYF
TGCAGTGCTGGGACTTCTAGCACAGATACGCAGTATTTT
>many|TRBD1|TRBJ2-7|TRBV18
CASSPDRNYEQYF
TGTGCCAGCTCGCCGGACAGGAACTACGAGCAGTACTTC
>few|TRBD1|TRBJ2-2|TRBV10-3
CAIRPGQGSGELFF
TGTGCCATCAGGCCGGGACAGGGATCCGGGGAGCTGTTTTTT
>many|NA|TRBJ1-1|TRBV7-9
CASSLGFTNTEAFF
TGTGCCAGCAGCTTAGGTTTCACTAACACTGAAGCTTTCTTT
>NA|NA|TRBJ2-7|TRBV25-1
CASSESGYEQYF
TGTGCCAGCAGTGAATCGGGGTACGAGCAGTACTTC
>NA|NA|TRBJ2-2|TRBV19
CASSIGPDTGELFF
TGTGCCAGTAGTATAGGGCCGGACACCGGGGAGCTGTTTTTT
>NA|NA|TRBJ1-2|TRBV10-3
CAIRTHEGDGYTF
TGTGCCATCAGAACACATGAGGGGGATGGCTACACCTTC
>NA|TRBD1|TRBJ2-1|TRBV5-1
CASSRDRVTDEQFF
TGCGCCAGCAGCCGGGACAGGGTCACCGATGAGCAGTTCTTC
>many|TRBD1|TRBJ1-5|TRBV5-7
CASSTWGRTGMGFGPQHF
TGTGCCAGCAGCACCTGGGGAAGGACAGGGATGGGGTTTGGGCCCCAGCATTTT
>many|TRBD1|TRBJ2-4|TRBV3-1
CASSQVRGLGQYF
TGTGCCAGCAGCCAAGTAAGGGGGCTAGGGCAGTACTTC
>many|NA|TRBJ2-1|TRBV5-1
CASSRSGTESYNEQFF
TGCGCCAGCAGCCGATCTGGGACCGAATCCTACAATGAGCAGTTCTTC
>many|NA|TRBJ2-1|TRBV11-2
CASSLVRGLWNEQFF
TGTGCCAGCAGCTTAGTCCGAGGGTTGTGGAATGAGCAGTTCTTC
>many|TRBD1|TRBJ1-1|TRBV12-3/TRBV12-4
CASTVGQPATEAFF
TGTGCCAGCACCGTGGGACAGCCGGCGACTGAAGCTTTCTTT
>many|NA|TRBJ1-1|TRBV7-9
CASSNRVNTEAFF
TGTGCCAGCAGTAACAGGGTGAACACTGAAGCTTTCTTT
>many|NA|TRBJ2-3|TRBV7-8
CASSSTRGNTQYF
TGTGCCAGCAGCTCAACGCGAGGGAATACGCAGTATTTT
>many|NA|TRBJ1-5|TRBV12-3/TRBV12-4
CASSSDGYSNQPQHF
TGTGCCAGCAGTTCCGACGGTTATAGCAATCAGCCCCAGCATTTT
>many|NA|TRBJ2-3|TRBV6-5
CASSYLGSDTQYF
TGTGCCAGCAGTTACTTGGGATCAGATACGCAGTATTTT
>NA|TRBD1|TRBJ1-3|TRBV7-2
CASSRKTGGYTIYF
TGTGCCAGCAGCCGGAAAACAGGGGGATACACCATATATTTT
>many|NA|TRBJ1-5|TRBV29-1
CSVEDLGQPQHF
TGCAGCGTTGAAGATCTGGGGCAGCCCCAGCATTTT
>many|NA|TRBJ2-1|TRBV7-8
CASSYRDRSSYNEQFF
TGTGCCAGCAGTTACCGGGACCGCAGCTCCTACAATGAGCAGTTCTTC
>many|NA|TRBJ1-6|TRBV4-3
CASGRTDYNSPLHF
TGCGCCAGCGGGCGGACAGACTATAATTCACCCCTCCACTTT
>many|NA|TRBJ1-6|TRBV5-1
CASSLDSPNPHLHF
TGCGCCAGCAGCCTGGACAGTCCCAACCCGCACCTCCACTTT
>NA|NA|TRBJ1-6|TRBV2
CASSEQGSNSPLHF
TGTGCCAGCAGTGAACAGGGCTCGAATTCACCCCTCCACTTT
>few|TRBD1|TRBJ2-2|TRBV2
CASKGASTGELFF
TGTGCCAGCAAGGGGGCGTCCACCGGGGAGCTGTTTTTT
>many|NA|TRBJ1-1|TRBV20-1
CSASRGGPEAFF
TGCAGTGCTAGTCGGGGGGGGCCAGAAGCTTTCTTT
>many|NA|TRBJ2-3|TRBV27
CASSKIGATDTQYF
TGTGCCAGCAGTAAGATAGGAGCCACAGATACGCAGTATTTT
>many|NA|TRBJ1-4|TRBV7-9
CASSFAGSTEKLFF
TGTGCCAGCAGCTTCGCCGGGAGCACCGAAAAACTGTTTTTT
>many|TRBD2|TRBJ2-7|TRBV3-1
CASTRTSSTYEQYF
TGTGCCAGCACTCGGACTAGTTCAACCTACGAGCAGTACTTC
>many|NA|TRBJ2-2|TRBV2
CASSVDLGTGELFF
TGTGCCAGCAGTGTGGACCTGGGGACCGGGGAGCTGTTTTTT
>many|NA|TRBJ2-7|TRBV2
CASIRDIADEQYF
TGTGCCAGCATACGGGACATTGCCGACGAGCAGTACTTC
>many|TRBD2|TRBJ2-3|TRBV7-9
CASSSQTSLDTQYF
TGTGCCAGCAGCTCGCAGACTAGCCTAGATACGCAGTATTTT
>many|TRBD1|TRBJ2-2|TRBV9
CASSIGTGGIGELFF
TGTGCCAGCAGCATTGGGACAGGGGGGATCGGGGAGCTGTTTTTT
>NA|TRBD1|TRBJ1-6|TRBV20-1
CSARQGISPLHF
TGCAGTGCTCGACAGGGCATCTCACCCCTCCACTTT
>many|NA|TRBJ2-3|TRBV7-2
CASSLGGFDTDTQYF
TGTGCCAGCAGCTTAGGGGGTTTCGACACAGATACGCAGTATTTT
>many|TRBD2|TRBJ2-7|TRBV7-2
CASSPGLAVSTYEQYF
TGTGCCAGCAGCCCGGGACTAGCGGTATCAACCTACGAGCAGTACTTC
>NA|NA|TRBJ2-2|TRBV19
CASRFGGPGELFF
TGTGCCAGTAGGTTTGGTGGGCCCGGGGAGCTGTTTTTT
>many|NA|TRBJ2-7|TRBV6-5
CASSYRPVLSSYEQYF
TGTGCCAGCAGTTACCGGCCAGTTCTTAGCTCCTACGAGCAGTACTTC
>few|NA|TRBJ2-3|TRBV23-1
CASSICPNTQYF
TGCGCCAGCAGTATTTGTCCTAATACGCAGTATTTT
>many|NA|TRBJ1-1|TRBV29-1
CSVAPWGTEAFF
TGCAGCGTTGCCCCCTGGGGCACTGAAGCTTTCTTT
>many|NA|TRBJ1-6|TRBV7-6
CASSSTASDSPLHF
TGTGCCAGCAGCTCGACAGCCTCAGATTCACCCCTCCACTTT
>many|NA|TRBJ2-5|TRBV5-4
CASRLLGIGETQYF
TGTGCCAGCCGACTGCTAGGGATCGGGGAGACCCAGTACTTC
>many|NA|TRBJ2-2|TRBV5-1
CASSATGTSNTGELFF
TGCGCCAGCAGCGCCACAGGGACTTCGAACACCGGGGAGCTGTTTTTT
>few|NA|TRBJ2-2|TRBV29-1
CSVRWDVNTGELFF
TGCAGCGTTCGTTGGGACGTGAACACCGGGGAGCTGTTTTTT
>many|TRBD1|TRBJ2-7|TRBV28
CASIGGTGALHEQYF
TGTGCCAGCATTGGGGGGACAGGGGCTCTGCACGAGCAGTACTTC
>many|NA|TRBJ2-3|TRBV4-2
CASSQDLVRVSGTDTQYF
TGTGCCAGCAGCCAAGATCTCGTCCGGGTCAGTGGCACAGATACGCAGTATTTT
>many|NA|TRBJ2-2|TRBV27
CASRGENGELFF
TGTGCCAGCAGGGGAGAAAACGGGGAGCTGTTTTTT
>many|TRBD2|TRBJ2-1|TRBV6-6
CASGAGGPNEQFF
TGTGCCTCCGGGGCGGGAGGGCCCAATGAGCAGTTCTTC
>many|TRBD2|TRBJ2-7|TRBV20-1
CSAIPAGGGSSYEQYF
TGCAGTGCTATTCCCGCCGGGGGGGGGTCCTCCTACGAGCAGTACTTC
>many|TRBD2|TRBJ2-7|TRBV10-3
CAISESVRENEQYF
TGTGCCATCAGTGAGTCTGTGCGGGAGAACGAGCAGTACTTC
>many|TRBD1|TRBJ1-2|TRBV12-3/TRBV12-4
CASSPQGARGYTF
TGTGCCAGCAGTCCACAGGGGGCGAGAGGCTACACCTTC
>few|TRBD2|TRBJ2-5|TRBV5-1
CASSLLAGAIQETQYF
TGCGCCAGCAGCTTACTAGCGGGGGCCATCCAAGAGACCCAGTACTTC
>many|TRBD1|TRBJ2-1|TRBV11-3
CASSLGGTGAEQFF
TGTGCCAGCAGCTTAGGTGGGACAGGGGCTGAGCAGTTCTTC
>many|NA|TRBJ2-2|TRBV5-1
CASSLSQPNTGELFF
TGCGCCAGCAGCTTGAGTCAGCCGAACACCGGGGAGCTGTTTTTT
>many|TRBD2|TRBJ2-3|TRBV19
CASRWTSGPSTDTQYF
TGTGCCAGTAGGTGGACTAGCGGACCTAGCACAGATACGCAGTATTTT
>many|TRBD2|TRBJ2-1|TRBV5-1
CASSSGEYIYNEQFF
TGCGCCAGCAGCAGCGGGGAGTACATTTACAATGAGCAGTTCTTC
>NA|TRBD1|TRBJ1-5|TRBV18
CANSSYPGQGNQPQHF
TGTGCCAACTCATCCTACCCGGGACAGGGGAATCAGCCCCAGCATTTT
>many|TRBD2|TRBJ2-5|TRBV27
CASSFHSSGRETQYF
TGTGCCAGCAGTTTTCACTCTAGCGGTCGAGAGACCCAGTACTTC